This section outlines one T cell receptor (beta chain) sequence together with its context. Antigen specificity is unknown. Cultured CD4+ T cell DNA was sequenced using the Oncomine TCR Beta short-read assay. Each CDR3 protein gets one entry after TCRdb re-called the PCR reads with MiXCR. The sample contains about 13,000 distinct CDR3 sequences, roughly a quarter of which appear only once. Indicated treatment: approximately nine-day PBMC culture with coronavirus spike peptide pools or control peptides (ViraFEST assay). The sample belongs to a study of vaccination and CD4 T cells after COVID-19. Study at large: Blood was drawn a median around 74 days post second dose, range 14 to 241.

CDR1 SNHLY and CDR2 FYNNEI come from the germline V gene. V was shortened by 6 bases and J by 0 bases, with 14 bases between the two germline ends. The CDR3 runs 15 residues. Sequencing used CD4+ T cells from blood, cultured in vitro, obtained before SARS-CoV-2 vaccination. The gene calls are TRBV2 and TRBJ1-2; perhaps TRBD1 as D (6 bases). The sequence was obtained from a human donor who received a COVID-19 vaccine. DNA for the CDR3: TGTGCCAGCAGGTCCACAGGGAAAGCTAACTATGGCTACACCTTC. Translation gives CASRSTGKANYGYTF.